The clone carrying this T cell receptor beta chain came up many times. Its specificity is unknown. The sample originates from a study of neurological immune-mediated disorders. CDR1 is DFQATT and CDR2 is SNEGSKA in the germline V gene (reference sequence). This CDR3 spans 18 amino acids. Trimming cost V 4 bases and J 2 bases; bases outside gene matches: 17. Findings and caveats of the study: None of the CDR3 amino acid sequences found in expanded clones was shared across subjects. This suggests that the TCR-beta repertoires were private in all groups.

Synthesis of cDNA used 5'RACE (with 10-nucleotide random UMIs). The yield of each sequencing run was over 180 million TCR-beta sequences from 15-18 subjects. Each CDR3 protein is one row after TCRdb ran MiXCR on the 5' RACE reads. The repertoire holds tens of thousands of distinct CDR3 sequences, roughly 4.9% seen once, with about 6% in the top ten. This receptor was identified in a human donor with multiple sclerosis. The donor label of this sample is uncertain. V is TRBV20-1 and J is TRBJ2-7; 10 bases are a match to TRBD1. Material: PBMCs. CDR3 residues: CSAKKDRGLEKPTYEQYF. DNA of the CDR3: TGCAGTGCTAAAAAAGACAGGGGGCTGGAAAAACCCACCTACGAGCAGTACTTC.